The 3 T cell receptor beta chains below all came from one sample that was sequenced in a study of blood T cells in healthy people across ages. Sample-barcoded 5' priming and a J-beta primer mix drove a second PCR of about 7 to 11 cycles. TCRdb redid the calling of the 5' RACE reads with MiXCR, one entry per CDR3 protein. The sample has about 780,000 distinct CDR3 sequences, around 50% seen once. Sample: blood. These receptors were taken from a man older than 75 in good health.

This clonotype was counted many times. J is TRBJ2-7 and V is TRBV4-2, with TRBD1 matching over 7 bases. Germline CDR1 LGHNA, CDR2 YNFKEQ. With 4 bases clipped from V and 0 bases from J, the junction kept 9 bases outside the gene matches. CDR3 length equals 16 residues. This CDR3 reads CASSPLPTGTSYEQYF. CDR3 sequence (DNA): TGTGCCAGCAGCCCACTACCGACAGGGACCTCCTACGAGCAGTACTTC.

V gene TRBV20-1 combines with J gene TRBJ2-2, with D perhaps assigned TRBD1 or TRBD2 (5 bases each). CDR3 length: 15 residues. Trimming removed 6 bases from V and 0 bases from J, with 14 bases in between. The germline gives CDR1 DFQATT, CDR2 SNEGSKA (reference sequence). CDR3 residues: CSASRDAANTGELFF. DNA for the CDR3: TGCAGTGCGAGCCGGGACGCGGCGAACACCGGGGAGCTGTTTTTT.

The gene calls are TRBV6-1 and TRBJ2-3; TRBD2 is a possible D gene (5 bases). V lost 1 base, J lost 11 bases, and 19 bases lay in between. There are 15 residues in the CDR3. The germline V gene encodes CDR1 MNHNS and CDR2 SASEGT. CDR3 DNA sequence: TGTGCCAGCAGTGAAGGCCCCTTCACTAGAAGTCAGCAGTATTTT. Its protein is CASSEGPFTRSQQYF.